These T cell receptor beta chains were read from a single sample in a study of regulatory T cells in long-lasting Graves disease. In TCRdb, the multiplex PCR reads were re-called with MiXCR into one record per CDR3 protein. Seen here are roughly 400,000 distinct CDR3 sequences, approximately 15% observed once, and the top ten hold around 7.6%. This same sample was also taken into another study, of T cells in Graves' hyperthyroidism and ophthalmopathy.

This material consisted of peripheral blood mononuclear cells (PBMCs), taken at new diagnosis, from a patient treated with antithyroid drugs. All receptors come from a woman in her thirties or forties with Graves disease. Both conserved end residues are part of each CDR3. The D gene is left open where the match is weak. Not all rows give a size; the values are once, few, many and, for expanded clones, a class.

d_call: TRBD1; j_call: TRBJ2-5; v_call: TRBV6-1; clone_size: .; cdr3_nt: TGTGCCAGCAGATCTGGGACAGGTGTAGAGACCCAGTACTTC; cdr3_aa: CASRSGTGVETQYF
d_call: .; j_call: TRBJ2-1; v_call: TRBV28; clone_size: many; cdr3_nt: TGTGCCAGCAGTTCCCGTGGGGACCGAGGGAGCAATGAGCAGTTCTTC; cdr3_aa: CASSSRGDRGSNEQFF
d_call: .; j_call: TRBJ1-2; v_call: TRBV3-1; clone_size: .; cdr3_nt: TGTGCCAGCAGCCAAGGGGGGGGAAACTATGGCTACACCTTC; cdr3_aa: CASSQGGGNYGYTF
d_call: TRBD1; j_call: TRBJ2-5; v_call: TRBV13; clone_size: many; cdr3_nt: TGTGCCAGCAGCCTGACAGGGGGCAGGGAGACCCAGTACTTC; cdr3_aa: CASSLTGGRETQYF
d_call: TRBD2; j_call: TRBJ2-7; v_call: TRBV4-1; clone_size: .; cdr3_nt: TGCGCCAGCAGCCAAGCCGGGACTAGCGGGAGGAATCTCTACGAGCAGTACTTC; cdr3_aa: CASSQAGTSGRNLYEQYF
d_call: TRBD2; j_call: TRBJ2-2; v_call: TRBV27; clone_size: many; cdr3_nt: TGTGCCAGCAGAATCAGCGGGAGCTGGGACACCGGGGAGCTGTTTTTT; cdr3_aa: CASRISGSWDTGELFF
d_call: TRBD1; j_call: TRBJ2-3; v_call: TRBV2; clone_size: many; cdr3_nt: TGTGCCAGCAGTGACCTGGGACAGGGGTTCACAGATACGCAGTATTTT; cdr3_aa: CASSDLGQGFTDTQYF
d_call: .; j_call: TRBJ1-5; v_call: TRBV30; clone_size: .; cdr3_nt: TGTGCCTGGAGCTATTCCGAGAATCAGCCCCAGCATTTT; cdr3_aa: CAWSYSENQPQHF
d_call: .; j_call: TRBJ2-7; v_call: TRBV10-1; clone_size: .; cdr3_nt: TGCGCCAGCAGTGTCTGGGCCGAGCAGTACTTC; cdr3_aa: CASSVWAEQYF
d_call: .; j_call: TRBJ1-4; v_call: TRBV3-1; clone_size: .; cdr3_nt: TGTGCCAGCAGCCAAGTCGGGGGAGCTGCAACTAATGAAAAACTGTTTTTT; cdr3_aa: CASSQVGGAATNEKLFF
d_call: .; j_call: TRBJ1-2; v_call: TRBV7-8; clone_size: few; cdr3_nt: TGTGCCAGCAGCTTAGGATCCGGGACGGCGGGCTCTAACTATGGCTACACCTTC; cdr3_aa: CASSLGSGTAGSNYGYTF
d_call: .; j_call: TRBJ2-7; v_call: TRBV15; clone_size: many; cdr3_nt: TGTGCCACCAGCAGAGAAACCCCCTTCGTTCGGAGCGAGCAGTACTTC; cdr3_aa: CATSRETPFVRSEQYF
d_call: TRBD2; j_call: TRBJ2-7; v_call: TRBV7-2; clone_size: many; cdr3_nt: TGTGCCAGCAGCGCTCAGAGGGGCGGGAGAGGAATCGAGCAGTACTTC; cdr3_aa: CASSAQRGGRGIEQYF
d_call: TRBD2; j_call: TRBJ2-4; v_call: TRBV11-3; clone_size: many; cdr3_nt: TGTGCCAGCAGCTTAGTTACTAGCGGGATGGGCAAAAACATTCAGTACTTC; cdr3_aa: CASSLVTSGMGKNIQYF
d_call: TRBD2; j_call: TRBJ2-7; v_call: TRBV25-1; clone_size: .; cdr3_nt: TGTGCCAGCAGTGAAGGTCTAGCGGGACTATACGAGCAGTACTTC; cdr3_aa: CASSEGLAGLYEQYF
d_call: TRBD1; j_call: TRBJ2-1; v_call: TRBV5-6; clone_size: .; cdr3_nt: TGTGCCAGCAGCTTAAAGGGGGCCTCCTACAATGAGCAGTTCTTC; cdr3_aa: CASSLKGASYNEQFF
d_call: TRBD2; j_call: TRBJ2-3; v_call: TRBV20-1; clone_size: .; cdr3_nt: TGCAGTGCTAATGGACTAGCGGGAGTGTCCCGTGGCACAGATACGCAGTATTTT; cdr3_aa: CSANGLAGVSRGTDTQYF
d_call: .; j_call: TRBJ2-7; v_call: TRBV30; clone_size: many; cdr3_nt: TGTGCCTGGAGTGAGACGGGGGCGATAGGGGAGCAGTACTTC; cdr3_aa: CAWSETGAIGEQYF
d_call: .; j_call: TRBJ1-6; v_call: TRBV14; clone_size: many; cdr3_nt: TGTGCCAGCAGCCAAGAGACAGGAATTTCACCCCTCCACTTT; cdr3_aa: CASSQETGISPLHF
d_call: .; j_call: TRBJ1-5; v_call: TRBV2; clone_size: .; cdr3_nt: TGTGCCAGCAGGGTGACAGTTAGCAATCAGCCCCAGCATTTT; cdr3_aa: CASRVTVSNQPQHF
d_call: .; j_call: TRBJ2-5; v_call: TRBV6-1; clone_size: many; cdr3_nt: TGTGCCAGCGGCAGACCCACAGGGCAAGAGACCCAGTACTTC; cdr3_aa: CASGRPTGQETQYF
d_call: TRBD2; j_call: TRBJ2-2; v_call: TRBV5-1; clone_size: few; cdr3_nt: TGCGTCAGCAGCGGTAGCGGGAGAATCCCGAACACCGGGGAGCTGTTTTTT; cdr3_aa: CVSSGSGRIPNTGELFF
d_call: TRBD1; j_call: TRBJ2-5; v_call: TRBV19; clone_size: .; cdr3_nt: TGTGCCAGTAGTCACAGGGACAGATACCAAGAGACCCAGTACTTC; cdr3_aa: CASSHRDRYQETQYF
d_call: .; j_call: TRBJ2-5; v_call: TRBV11-2; clone_size: many; cdr3_nt: TGTGCCAGCAGCTTCATTCAGGGGGAGACCCAGTACTTC; cdr3_aa: CASSFIQGETQYF
d_call: TRBD1; j_call: TRBJ1-5; v_call: TRBV12-3/TRBV12-4; clone_size: .; cdr3_nt: TGTGCCAGCAGTTCGGGACAGGGGAGAGAGCCCCAGCATTTT; cdr3_aa: CASSSGQGREPQHF
d_call: .; j_call: TRBJ2-7; v_call: TRBV12-3/TRBV12-4; clone_size: many; cdr3_nt: TGTGCCAGCAGTTTGTTGGTAGCGGCGCTGGGTCATGCCTACGAGCAGTACTTC; cdr3_aa: CASSLLVAALGHAYEQYF
d_call: .; j_call: TRBJ1-6; v_call: TRBV2; clone_size: .; cdr3_nt: TGTGCCAGCAGTGAATCGCAGGTTTATAATTCACCCCTCCACTTT; cdr3_aa: CASSESQVYNSPLHF
d_call: .; j_call: TRBJ2-3; v_call: TRBV24-1; clone_size: .; cdr3_nt: TGTGCCACCAGTGGCCCGACCACAGATACGCAGTATTTT; cdr3_aa: CATSGPTTDTQYF
d_call: .; j_call: TRBJ2-1; v_call: TRBV18; clone_size: .; cdr3_nt: TGTGCCAGCTCACCACCGAGTTTGGTTCCCACAGGGAGTGATGAGCAGTTCTTC; cdr3_aa: CASSPPSLVPTGSDEQFF
d_call: .; j_call: TRBJ2-3; v_call: TRBV3-1; clone_size: many; cdr3_nt: TGTGCCAGCAGCCAAGGAAATACGCAGTATTTT; cdr3_aa: CASSQGNTQYF
d_call: TRBD2; j_call: TRBJ2-1; v_call: TRBV13; clone_size: many; cdr3_nt: TGTGCCACTTTAGAGGCAACTAGCGGGAGCATGAATGAGCAGTTCTTC; cdr3_aa: CATLEATSGSMNEQFF
d_call: .; j_call: TRBJ1-5; v_call: TRBV20-1; clone_size: many; cdr3_nt: TGCAGTGCTAGAGATCCGGATAGCAATCAGCCCCAGCATTTT; cdr3_aa: CSARDPDSNQPQHF
d_call: TRBD1; j_call: TRBJ2-3; v_call: TRBV2; clone_size: .; cdr3_nt: TGTGCCAGCAGAGAACAGGGGGCCACAGATACGCAGTATTTT; cdr3_aa: CASREQGATDTQYF
d_call: .; j_call: TRBJ1-2; v_call: TRBV6-1; clone_size: .; cdr3_nt: TGTGCCAGCAGTGAAAATGTGGGTGGCTACACCTTC; cdr3_aa: CASSENVGGYTF
d_call: .; j_call: TRBJ2-3; v_call: TRBV10-2; clone_size: many; cdr3_nt: TGCGCCAGTTGGTGGACAGCCTCCACAGATACGCAGTATTTT; cdr3_aa: CASWWTASTDTQYF
d_call: .; j_call: TRBJ2-2; v_call: TRBV20-1; clone_size: .; cdr3_nt: TGCAGTGCTAGAGATATCCAGACCGGGGAGCTGTTTTTT; cdr3_aa: CSARDIQTGELFF
d_call: .; j_call: TRBJ2-1; v_call: TRBV19; clone_size: few; cdr3_nt: TGTGCCAGTAGTATAGCGAACCCCAATGAGCAGTTCTTC; cdr3_aa: CASSIANPNEQFF
d_call: .; j_call: TRBJ1-1; v_call: TRBV5-1; clone_size: few; cdr3_nt: TGCGCCAGCAGCCGGGGGACGGCTAGTGCTGAAGCTTTCTTT; cdr3_aa: CASSRGTASAEAFF
d_call: .; j_call: TRBJ2-2; v_call: TRBV19; clone_size: few; cdr3_nt: TGTGCCAGTAGTATATCCACCTTGTTCGGGCCGAACACCGGGGAGCTGTTTTTT; cdr3_aa: CASSISTLFGPNTGELFF
d_call: TRBD1; j_call: TRBJ1-1; v_call: TRBV19; clone_size: .; cdr3_nt: TGTGCCAGTAGTAGCAAGAAGACAGGGGGGGGGGCTGAAGCTTTCTTT; cdr3_aa: CASSSKKTGGGAEAFF
d_call: .; j_call: TRBJ2-5; v_call: TRBV19; clone_size: many; cdr3_nt: TGTGCCAGTAGTAAGTTGTGGCCCTCAGGGGAGACCCAGTACTTC; cdr3_aa: CASSKLWPSGETQYF
d_call: TRBD1; j_call: TRBJ1-5; v_call: TRBV9; clone_size: many; cdr3_nt: TGTGCCAGCAGCGAGGGACAGGGTGTGAATCAGCCCCAGCATTTT; cdr3_aa: CASSEGQGVNQPQHF
d_call: TRBD1; j_call: TRBJ2-7; v_call: TRBV19; clone_size: many; cdr3_nt: TGTGCCAGTAGTTCCGCGGGACAGGGGTCCTACGAGCAGTACTTC; cdr3_aa: CASSSAGQGSYEQYF
d_call: TRBD2; j_call: TRBJ2-7; v_call: TRBV20-1; clone_size: many; cdr3_nt: TGCAGTGCTGGGACTAGCGGGAGGGCCTCGTACGAGCAGTACTTC; cdr3_aa: CSAGTSGRASYEQYF
d_call: .; j_call: TRBJ1-6; v_call: TRBV27; clone_size: many; cdr3_nt: TGTGCCAGCACCCTAACGTGGGGACGGAGCTCCTATAATTCACCCCTCCACTTT; cdr3_aa: CASTLTWGRSSYNSPLHF
d_call: .; j_call: TRBJ2-7; v_call: TRBV30; clone_size: many; cdr3_nt: TGTGCCTGGACTGGTGGGGAAGACGAGCAGTACTTC; cdr3_aa: CAWTGGEDEQYF
d_call: .; j_call: TRBJ2-2; v_call: TRBV11-3; clone_size: many; cdr3_nt: TGTGCCAGCAGCTCCAGTAGCGAGACCGCGGAGCTGTTTTTT; cdr3_aa: CASSSSSETAELFF
d_call: .; j_call: TRBJ2-3; v_call: TRBV7-9; clone_size: .; cdr3_nt: TGTGCCAGCAGCTTACAAACAGGCGGCAGCACAGATACGCAGTATTTT; cdr3_aa: CASSLQTGGSTDTQYF
d_call: .; j_call: TRBJ1-1; v_call: TRBV6-1; clone_size: many; cdr3_nt: TGTGCCAGCAGCTCCAGGGAGGTTACTGAAGCTTTCTTT; cdr3_aa: CASSSREVTEAFF
d_call: TRBD2; j_call: TRBJ2-1; v_call: TRBV11-2; clone_size: many; cdr3_nt: TGTGCCAGCAGCCCCGGACTAGCGGGAGTCGATGAGCAGTTCTTC; cdr3_aa: CASSPGLAGVDEQFF
d_call: .; j_call: TRBJ1-4; v_call: TRBV29-1; clone_size: .; cdr3_nt: TGCAGCGTTGGAGTAGCCGCCAAGGAAAAACTGTTTTTT; cdr3_aa: CSVGVAAKEKLFF